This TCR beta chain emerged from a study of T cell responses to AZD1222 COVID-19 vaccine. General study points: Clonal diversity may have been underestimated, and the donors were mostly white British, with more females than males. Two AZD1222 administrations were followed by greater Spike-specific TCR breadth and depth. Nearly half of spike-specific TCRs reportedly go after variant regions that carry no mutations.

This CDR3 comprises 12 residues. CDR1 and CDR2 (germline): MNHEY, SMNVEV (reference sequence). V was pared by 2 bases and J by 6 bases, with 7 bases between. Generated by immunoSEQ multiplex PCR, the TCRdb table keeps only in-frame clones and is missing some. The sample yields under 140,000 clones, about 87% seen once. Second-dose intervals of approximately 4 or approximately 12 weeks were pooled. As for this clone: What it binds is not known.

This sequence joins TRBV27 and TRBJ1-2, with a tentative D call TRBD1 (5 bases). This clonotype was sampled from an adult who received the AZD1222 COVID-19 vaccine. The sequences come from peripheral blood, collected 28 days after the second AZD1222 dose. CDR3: CASSLGGDGYTF. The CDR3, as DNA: TGTGCCAGCAGTTTAGGGGGGGATGGCTACACCTTC.